In its sample, the clone carrying this T cell receptor beta chain was seen a few times. Repertoires were generated with immunoSEQ multiplex PCR, while TCRdb's copy carries only in-frame clones and drops some. The repertoire holds just over 15,000 clones, with roughly 60% as singletons. The source of the sample is a study of OX40 agonist ivuxolimab in advanced cancers. Whole-study context: People in dose escalation had one of these cancers: hepatocellular carcinoma, melanoma, renal cell or head and neck cancer. Those enrolled were 80% to 85% male, with a mean age of roughly 60 years and ages from roughly 23 to 79. Patients achieving partial responses numbered three: one hepatocellular carcinoma case and two cutaneous melanoma cases.

Germline CDR1 is MNHNS and CDR2 is SASEGT. The CDR3 extends over 18 amino acids. The V end lost 2 bases, the J end lost 2 bases, and 19 bases lay between the germline ends. Blood draws occurred at baseline, cycle 4 day 1, and cycle 7 day 1. The starting material was CD4+ or CD8+ T cells sorted from blood, obtained in a trial of the OX40 agonist ivuxolimab. The rearrangement links TRBV6-1 to TRBJ1-5, with D hard to call. The sequence came from an adult with an advanced solid tumor such as melanoma, head and neck, liver or kidney cancer. CDR3 loop: CASSESIDTGNGNQPQHF. CDR3 DNA: TGTGCCAGCAGTGAATCAATAGATACGGGGAACGGCAATCAGCCCCAGCATTTT.